Below are 19 T cell receptor beta chains sequenced from a single sample in a study of T cell responses to AZD1222 COVID-19 vaccine. Clones were read by immunoSEQ multiplex PCR, and TCRdb kept only the in-frame ones, dropping some. The sample yields 130,000 to 150,000 clones, under 95% seen once. Sequences were derived from peripheral blood, sampled on day 0 of AZD1222 vaccination. The receptors were gathered from an adult in good health.

This clone was seen a single time. This chain joins TRBV15 and TRBJ2-1, with 11 bases that match TRBD2. From germline, CDR1 is LNHNV and CDR2 YYDKDF (reference sequence). CDR3 length: 19 residues. Trimming at V came to 1 base and at J to 5 bases, leaving 13 bases not matched to a gene. For the CDR3, the DNA is TGTGCCACCAGCAGAGCGAGAAATGAGCTAGCGGGGGGACACAATGAGCAGTTCTTC. Its translation is CATSRARNELAGGHNEQFF.

The chain employs TRBV5-1 and TRBJ1-3; D remains unclear. V gave up 0 bases and J gave up 0 bases, with 13 bases separating them. Germline lookup yields CDR1 SGHRS and CDR2 YFSETQ. This CDR3 has 17 amino acids. CDR3 sequence (DNA): TGCGCCAGCAGCTTGGTGGGCTCGCGGATCTCTGGAAACACCATATATTTT. This translates into CASSLVGSRISGNTIYF.

V and J are TRBV2 and TRBJ2-1; 12 positions agree with TRBD2. The V segment lost 6 bases and the J segment 6 bases; nucleotides outside the gene matches: 6. The CDR3 runs to 15 residues. Germline lookup yields CDR1 SNHLY and CDR2 FYNNEI. CDR3 residues: CASSRLAGGANEQFF. DNA for the CDR3: TGTGCCAGCAGCCGCCTAGCGGGGGGGGCCAATGAGCAGTTCTTC.

The gene calls are TRBV6-2 or TRBV6-3 and TRBJ2-1; tentative D call: TRBD1 (5 bases). CDR3 size: 14 residues. V was clipped by 0 bases and J by 4 bases, with 7 bases between them. Germline V gene sequence: CDR1 MNHEY, CDR2 SVGEGT. This chain's CDR3 is CASSYSGAYNEQFF. DNA of the CDR3: TGTGCCAGCAGTTACTCAGGGGCATACAATGAGCAGTTCTTC.

The chain recombines TRBV7-9 with TRBJ1-2; D gene ambiguous. The CDR3 runs to 16 residues. CDR1 is SEHNR and CDR2 is FQNEAQ in the germline V gene (reference sequence). V lost 0 bases, J lost 4 bases, and 15 bases lay in between. CDR3 loop: CASSLAAGPPLYGYTF. The CDR3 DNA follows: TGTGCCAGCAGCTTAGCGGCGGGCCCACCACTCTATGGCTACACCTTC.

This chain uses TRBV29-1 with TRBJ2-5; D may be TRBD1 or TRBD2 (5 bases each). V was clipped by 4 bases and J by 4 bases, with 19 bases between them. Germline V gene data show CDR1 as SQVTM and CDR2 as ANQGSEA. The CDR3 totals 15 residues. CDR3 bases: TGCAGCGTTGGAGGGGCTTGGGGTCTTGCAGAGACCCAGTACTTC. The encoded protein is CSVGGAWGLAETQYF.

V usage is TRBV7-6 and J usage is TRBJ2-2; 7 bases line up with TRBD1. V dropped 5 bases and J dropped 5; count of bases not matched to a gene: 17. The CDR3 sequence is 18 residues long. Germline V gives CDR1 SGHVS, CDR2 FNYEAQ. In DNA, the CDR3 is TGTGCCAGCAGCCGCAGCCTAGGGACAGAATTACCGACCGGGGAGCTGTTTTTT. Protein: CASSRSLGTELPTGELFF.

The V call is TRBV7-2, the J call TRBJ2-2; maybe TRBD1 (6 bases). This CDR3 has 18 amino acids. CDR1 is SGHTA and CDR2 is FQGNSA in the germline V gene. V was trimmed by 1 base and J by 7 bases, leaving 22 bases between them. The CDR3, as DNA: TGTGCCAGCAGCTTAGGGGGCGGTCACAGGGTATCGAGCGGGGAGCTGTTTTTT. Its protein is CASSLGGGHRVSSGELFF.

The chain carries TRBV25-1 and TRBJ1-6; D possibly corresponds to TRBD1 (5 bases). Germline V lookup: CDR1 MGHDK, CDR2 SYGVNS. V was trimmed by 10 bases and J by 14 bases, leaving 15 bases between them. CDR3 length: 11 residues. CDR3 region: CATWDRRALHF. The CDR3 DNA reads TGTGCCACGTGGGACCGGCGGGCCCTCCACTTT.

The gene calls are TRBV28 and TRBJ1-5; D remains unclear. This CDR3 has 14 residues. CDR1 and CDR2 (germline): MDHEN, SYDVKM. V shed 6 bases and J shed 1 base, with 10 bases lying between them. CDR3 loop: CASRHPGSNQPQHF. Written as DNA, the CDR3 is TGTGCCAGCAGACATCCAGGAAGCAATCAGCCCCAGCATTTT.

The CDR3 region has the DNA TGTGCCAGCAGCCGGACTAGCGGGAGGAGTCAGTTCTTC. It is translated as CASSRTSGRSQFF. The chain links TRBV28 to TRBJ2-1; TRBD2 matches 14 bases. The CDR3 consists of 13 residues. Per germline, CDR1 MDHEN and CDR2 SYDVKM. The V and J ends lost 6 bases and 13 bases, in that order; junction bases with no gene match: 5.

The chain recombines TRBV18 with TRBJ2-3, with TRBD2 matching over 10 bases. The CDR3 spans 15 residues. The V gene's germline CDR1 is KGHSH and CDR2 LQKENI. V lost 4 bases to trimming and J lost 1 base; unmatched junction nucleotides: 2. CDR3: CASSLGLAGTDTQYF. For the CDR3, the DNA is TGTGCCAGCTCACTTGGACTAGCGGGCACAGATACGCAGTATTTT.

Concerning this clone itself: This same CDR3 is encoded by further DNA sequences in the sample. The rearrangement uses TRBV15 and TRBJ2-3; D not resolved. CDR1 is LNHNV, CDR2 YYDKDF, per germline (reference sequence). V lost 1 base and J lost 4, with 3 bases in between. The CDR3 is made up of 12 amino acids. The CDR3: CATSRGADTQYF. CDR3 coding DNA: TGTGCCACCAGCAGAGGAGCAGATACGCAGTATTTT.

In its sample, this clone was seen a few times. CDR3 nucleotide sequence: TGTGCCAGCACCAACAGAGCCACCGGGGAGCTGTTTTTT. It codes for CASTNRATGELFF. The chain uses TRBV12-3 or TRBV12-4 and TRBJ2-2; D is uncertain. Trimming took off 7 bases at V and 4 bases at J, with 10 bases between the two ends. This CDR3 is 13 amino acids long.

This clone appeared once. The chain has TRBV4-3 and TRBJ1-5; D might be TRBD1 (5 bases). Germline assignment: CDR1 LGHNA and CDR2 YSLEER. The CDR3 spans 14 residues. V was shortened by 3 bases and J by 10 bases, with 16 bases between the two germline ends. In DNA, the CDR3 is TGCGCCAGCAGCCACCAAGCAAGGGGACTCCCCCAGCATTTT. Translated, it gives CASSHQARGLPQHF.

This chain connects TRBV15 to TRBJ2-2; maybe TRBD2 (6 bases). With 0 bases removed from V and 4 bases from J, the gap between germline ends came to 15 bases. The CDR3 covers 17 residues. Germline-derived CDR1 and CDR2 are LNHNV and YYDKDF (reference sequence). The DNA for the CDR3 is TGTGCCACCAGCAGAGATAGTCTCTTCGGGAGCACCGGGGAGCTGTTTTTT. Translated, it gives CATSRDSLFGSTGELFF.

The rearrangement joins TRBV7-2 to TRBJ2-1, with 11 nucleotides matching TRBD2. Trimming at V came to 3 bases and at J to 10 bases, leaving 8 bases not matched to a gene. CDR3 length: 15 amino acids. The germline CDR1 and CDR2 sequences are SGHTA and FQGNSA. The CDR3 DNA reads TGTGCCAGCAGCTTCAGACTAGCGGGAAGAGGGGAGCAGTTCTTC. Translation: CASSFRLAGRGEQFF.

V is TRBV5-3 and J is TRBJ1-2, with a weak D call TRBD1 (6 bases). TRBV5-3 is marked as an open reading frame, function uncertain. Trimming cost V 10 bases and J 4 bases, with 14 bases left between them. This CDR3 spans 12 amino acids. DNA for the CDR3: TGTGCCCCGCGGACAGCGGGCTATGGCTACACCTTC. Translation gives CAPRTAGYGYTF.

This chain connects TRBV27 to TRBJ1-6; D ambiguous. The germline V and J ends were trimmed by 0 bases and 11 bases, with 14 bases remaining between them. Germline values: CDR1 MNHEY, CDR2 SMNVEV (reference sequence). This CDR3 region has 15 residues. The DNA for the CDR3 is TGTGCCAGCAGTTTATCGATCCCCATTCTCGCACCCCTCCACTTT. Protein product: CASSLSIPILAPLHF.